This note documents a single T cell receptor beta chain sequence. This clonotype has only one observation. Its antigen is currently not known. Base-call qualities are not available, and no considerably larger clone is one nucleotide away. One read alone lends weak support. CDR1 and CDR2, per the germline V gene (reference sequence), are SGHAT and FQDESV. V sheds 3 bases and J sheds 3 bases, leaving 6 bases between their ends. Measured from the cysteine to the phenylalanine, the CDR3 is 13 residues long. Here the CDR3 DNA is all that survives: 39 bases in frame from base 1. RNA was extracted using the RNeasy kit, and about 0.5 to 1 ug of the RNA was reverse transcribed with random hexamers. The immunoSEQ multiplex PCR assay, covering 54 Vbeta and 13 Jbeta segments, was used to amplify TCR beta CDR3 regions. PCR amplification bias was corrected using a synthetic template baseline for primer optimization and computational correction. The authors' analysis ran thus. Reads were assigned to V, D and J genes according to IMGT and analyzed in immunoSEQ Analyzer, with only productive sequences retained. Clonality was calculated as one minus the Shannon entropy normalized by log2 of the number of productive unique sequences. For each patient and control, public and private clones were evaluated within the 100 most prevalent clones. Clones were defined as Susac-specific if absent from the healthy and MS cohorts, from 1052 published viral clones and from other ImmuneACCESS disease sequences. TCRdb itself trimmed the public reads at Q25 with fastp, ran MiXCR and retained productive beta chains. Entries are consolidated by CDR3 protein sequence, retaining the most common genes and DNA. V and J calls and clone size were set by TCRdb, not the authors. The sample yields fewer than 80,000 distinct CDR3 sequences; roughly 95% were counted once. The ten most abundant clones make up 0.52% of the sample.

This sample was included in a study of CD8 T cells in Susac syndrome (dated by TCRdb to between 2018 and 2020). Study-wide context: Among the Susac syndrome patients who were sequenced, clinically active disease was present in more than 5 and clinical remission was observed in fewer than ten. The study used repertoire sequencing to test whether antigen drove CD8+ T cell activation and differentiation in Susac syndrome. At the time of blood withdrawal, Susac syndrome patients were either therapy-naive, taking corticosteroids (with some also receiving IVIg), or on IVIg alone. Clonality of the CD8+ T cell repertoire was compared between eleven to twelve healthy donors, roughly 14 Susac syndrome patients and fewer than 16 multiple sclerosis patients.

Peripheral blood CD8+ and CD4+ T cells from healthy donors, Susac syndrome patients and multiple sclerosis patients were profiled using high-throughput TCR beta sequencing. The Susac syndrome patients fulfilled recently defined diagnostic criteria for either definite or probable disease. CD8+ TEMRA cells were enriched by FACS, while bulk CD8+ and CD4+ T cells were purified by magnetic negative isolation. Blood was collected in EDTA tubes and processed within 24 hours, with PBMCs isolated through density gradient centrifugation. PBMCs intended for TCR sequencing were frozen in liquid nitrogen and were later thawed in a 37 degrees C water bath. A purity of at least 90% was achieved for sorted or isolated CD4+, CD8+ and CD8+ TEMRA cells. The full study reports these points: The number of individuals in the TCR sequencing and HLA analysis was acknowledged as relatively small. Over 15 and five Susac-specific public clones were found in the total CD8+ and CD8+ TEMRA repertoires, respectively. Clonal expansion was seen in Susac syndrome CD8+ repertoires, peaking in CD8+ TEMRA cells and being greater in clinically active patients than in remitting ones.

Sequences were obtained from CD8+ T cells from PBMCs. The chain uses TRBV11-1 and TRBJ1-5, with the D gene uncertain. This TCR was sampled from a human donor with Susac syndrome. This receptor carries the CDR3 CASSFRANQPQHF. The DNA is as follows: TGTGCCAGCAGCTTCCGGGCCAATCAGCCCCAGCATTTT.